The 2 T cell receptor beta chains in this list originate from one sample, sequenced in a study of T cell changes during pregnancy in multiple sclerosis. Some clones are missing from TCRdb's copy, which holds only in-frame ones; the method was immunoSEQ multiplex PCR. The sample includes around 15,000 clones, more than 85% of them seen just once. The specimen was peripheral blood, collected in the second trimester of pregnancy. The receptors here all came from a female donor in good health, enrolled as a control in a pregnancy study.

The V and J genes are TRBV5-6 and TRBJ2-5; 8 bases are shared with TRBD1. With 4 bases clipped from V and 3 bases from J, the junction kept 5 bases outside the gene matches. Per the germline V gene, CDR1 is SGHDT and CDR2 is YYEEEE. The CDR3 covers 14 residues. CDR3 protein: CASSALTGEETQYF. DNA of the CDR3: TGTGCCAGCAGCGCCCTGACAGGGGAAGAGACCCAGTACTTC.

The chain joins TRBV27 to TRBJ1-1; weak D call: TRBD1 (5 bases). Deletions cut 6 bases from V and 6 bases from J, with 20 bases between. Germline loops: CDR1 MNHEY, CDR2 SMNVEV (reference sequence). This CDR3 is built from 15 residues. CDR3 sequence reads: CASSHHDRLAAEAFF. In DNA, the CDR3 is TGTGCCAGCAGCCACCACGACAGACTGGCGGCTGAAGCTTTCTTT.